Here is one T cell receptor (beta chain) with its context. As yet, its antigen is unknown. This CDR3 has 14 amino acids. V lost 5 bases to trimming and J lost 1 base, with 11 bases between them. Using MiXCR, TCRdb reanalyzed the PCR reads. Here the sample spans 70,000 or so clones, 13% to 15% being singletons. Patients underwent thyroid surgery, and none had received any treatment before it. This specimen comes from a study of metastatic and nonmetastatic thyroid tumors. Study context: Repertoire data that came from the blood and tumor or nodule tissue of malignant and benign thyroid patients were compared.

The study's findings and limits: It was reported that TCR beta diversity was significantly higher in malignant thyroid tumors than benign nodules, in blood and tumor.

This sequence was found in a male donor with papillary thyroid cancer or a benign thyroid nodule (not recorded which). Some clones in this sample may be carry-over from other donors' samples. This rearrangement joins TRBV12-3 or TRBV12-4 to TRBJ1-1; possibly TRBD1 for D (6 bases). The sample taken for sequencing was blood. The CDR3 DNA sequence: TGTGCCAGCAGTCGTTCACAGGGGAACACTGAAGCTTTCTTT. Residues: CASSRSQGNTEAFF.